This T cell receptor beta chain was identified in a study of blood T cell repertoires in COVID-19. TCRdb's copy holds only in-frame clones and misses some; the assay was immunoSEQ multiplex PCR. The top ten hold around 0.92% of the sample, which has 85,000 to 130,000 clones, about two thirds seen once. The CDR3 has 14 residues. The V gene's germline CDR1 is SGHTA and CDR2 FQGNSA. V trimming: 0 bases; J trimming: 3 bases; junction bases outside the gene matches: 1. The sequenced material came from peripheral blood. This chain joins TRBV7-2 and TRBJ2-5, with 7 bases aligning to TRBD1. The source of this sequence is a human donor with acute or convalescent COVID-19. The donor label of this sample is uncertain. The CDR3 spells CASSLAGTEETQYF. CDR3 DNA sequence: TGTGCCAGCAGCTTAGCTGGGACAGAAGAGACCCAGTACTTC. Full variable domain (remainder filled in from reference TRBV7-2 and TRBJ2-5): GAGVSQSPSNKVTEKGKDVELRCDPISGHTALYWYRQSLGQGLEFLIYFQGNSAPDKSGLPSDRFSAERTGGSVSTLTIQRTQQEDSAVYLCASSLAGTEETQYFGPGTRLLVL.